The 28 T cell receptor beta chains given below trace back to one sample, sequenced in a study of a mutant IDH1 vaccine in newly diagnosed glioma. Documented time point: baseline, week 1 (first vaccination visit). Treatment specified: pre-vaccination baseline after standard-of-care therapy. This table comes from immunoSEQ multiplex PCR, and its TCRdb copy is limited to in-frame clones, with some not included. The data hold 85,000 to 100,000 clones, with over 75% observed a single time. Specimen: PBMCs, collected from a glioma patient treated with radiotherapy, temozolomide or both. These receptors all stem from a man aged 35 to 55 with glioma.

This chain joins TRBV7-9 and TRBJ2-1, with 7 bases aligning to TRBD2. CDR3 length: 13 amino acids. The germline CDR1 and CDR2 sequences are SEHNR and FQNEAQ (reference sequence). The trim removed 3 bases at V and 7 bases at J, leaving 3 bases unmatched. The CDR3, as DNA: TGTGCCAGCAGCTTTCTTAGCGGGAATGAGCAGTTCTTC. Its protein product is CASSFLSGNEQFF.

On this clone itself: One end of the junction is discordant with germline, which a read error may explain. The CDR3 DNA reads TGTGCCGGCAGCCAAGATGCGGGGGCAGGGACTGAAGCTTTCTTT. Protein product: CAGSQDAGAGTEAFF. This rearrangement joins TRBV4-2 to TRBJ1-1; a possible D gene is TRBD1 (6 bases). The CDR3 consists of 15 residues. The germline CDR1 and CDR2 sequences are LGHNA and YNFKEQ.

The chain links TRBV9 to TRBJ1-2; TRBD1 is a possible D gene (5 bases). Trimming removed 4 bases from V and 0 bases from J, with 22 bases in between. CDR1 is SGDLS and CDR2 is YYNGEE in the germline V gene. The CDR3 extends over 18 amino acids. The CDR3 nucleotides read TGTGCCAGCAGCACACCCCCCCCAGGGCGACCTTCTAACTATGGCTACACCTTC. This codes for CASSTPPPGRPSNYGYTF.

The chain combines TRBV7-9 with TRBJ2-2; TRBD1 agrees at 10 bases. Germline V gives CDR1 SEHNR, CDR2 FQNEAQ (reference sequence). The V and J ends lost 4 bases and 9 bases, in that order; junction bases with no gene match: 11. The CDR3 is 16 amino acids. CDR3 amino acids: CASSSSSGQGNRELFF. DNA of the CDR3: TGTGCCAGCAGCTCAAGCTCGGGACAGGGGAACAGGGAGCTGTTTTTT.

The chain combines TRBV7-9 with TRBJ2-1; either TRBD1 or TRBD2 may supply D (9 bases each). The CDR3 is 18 amino acids. Germline-derived CDR1 and CDR2 are SEHNR and FQNEAQ (reference sequence). V was clipped by 2 bases and J by 4 bases, with 21 bases between them. CDR3 region: CASSLLQGATSGYNEQFF. For the CDR3, the DNA is TGTGCCAGCAGCTTATTACAGGGGGCGACTAGCGGATACAATGAGCAGTTCTTC. Full variable domain (rest looked up from reference TRBV7-9 and TRBJ2-1): DTGVSQNPRHKITKRGQNVTFRCDPISEHNRLYWYRQTLGQGPEFLTYFQNEAQLEKSRLLSDRFSAERPKGSFSTLEIQRTEQGDSAMYLCASSLLQGATSGYNEQFFGPGTRLTVL.

The rearrangement uses TRBV4-2 and TRBJ2-3, with TRBD2 matching 8 bases. V was clipped by 4 bases and J by 6 bases; unmatched bases: 15. The CDR3 runs 17 residues. Looked up from germline, CDR1 is LGHNA and CDR2 is YNFKEQ. CDR3 amino acids: CASSRLGSVTSEDTQYF. The CDR3, as DNA: TGTGCCAGCAGCCGACTGGGGAGTGTGACTAGCGAGGATACGCAGTATTTT.

V usage is TRBV27 and J usage is TRBJ2-1, with TRBD2 matching 9 bases. The ends lost 4 bases at V and 3 bases at J; junction bases unmatched: 10. CDR1 MNHEY and CDR2 SMNVEV come from the germline V gene (reference sequence). This CDR3 is built from 17 residues. The CDR3 protein is CASSSASGELYYNEQFF. DNA for the CDR3: TGTGCCAGCAGTTCGGCTAGCGGGGAATTGTACTACAATGAGCAGTTCTTC.

The chain links TRBV5-1 to TRBJ2-5; D is possibly TRBD2 (5 bases). The CDR3 length is 13 residues. The germline CDR1 and CDR2 sequences are SGHRS and YFSETQ. The germline V and J ends were trimmed by 0 bases and 5 bases, with 8 bases remaining between them. CDR3 in DNA: TGCGCCAGCAGCTTGGGCGGGCGGGAGACCCAGTACTTC. Encoded protein: CASSLGGRETQYF.

This sequence joins TRBV10-3 and TRBJ1-1, with D perhaps TRBD1 (6 bases). Germline V gene data show CDR1 as ENHRY and CDR2 as SYGVKD. Deletions cut 0 bases from V and 10 bases from J, with 9 bases between. The CDR3 extends over 12 amino acids. CDR3 DNA sequence: TGTGCCATCAGTGAGTCCCAGGGGATAGCTTTCTTT. Translation: CAISESQGIAFF.

This clone was seen a single time. This sequence joins TRBV4-2 and TRBJ2-7; D is uncertain. Between the trimmed V and J ends, which lost 1 base and 5 bases, there was a span of 9 bases. The length of the CDR3 is 13 residues. Germline values: CDR1 LGHNA, CDR2 YNFKEQ. CDR3 loop: CASSQAASHEQYF. As DNA, the CDR3 is TGTGCCAGCAGCCAAGCAGCGAGCCACGAGCAGTACTTC.

The J gene is TRBJ2-1, the V gene TRBV7-2; unclear D gene. Germline values: CDR1 SGHTA, CDR2 FQGNSA. The length of the CDR3 is 14 residues. V was shortened by 3 bases and J by 4 bases, with 10 bases between the two germline ends. The CDR3 sequence: CASSFSRSYNEQFF. DNA of the CDR3: TGTGCCAGCAGCTTCAGTAGGAGTTACAATGAGCAGTTCTTC.

The J gene is TRBJ2-7, the V gene TRBV15; D is unclear. CDR1 is LNHNV, CDR2 YYDKDF, per germline (reference sequence). The germline V and J ends were trimmed by 3 bases and 3 bases, with 18 bases remaining between them. CDR3 length equals 16 residues. CDR3 region: CATSSARTVGYYEQYF. In DNA, the CDR3 is TGTGCCACCAGCAGCGCTAGGACGGTGGGTTACTACGAGCAGTACTTC. The complete variable domain, with remaining parts taken from reference TRBV15 and TRBJ2-7, reads DAMVIQNPRYQVTQFGKPVTLSCSQTLNHNVMYWYQQKSSQAPKLLFHYYDKDFNNEADTPDNFQSRRPNTSFCFLDIRSPGLGDTAMYLCATSSARTVGYYEQYFGPGTRLTVT.

The genes are TRBV7-2 and TRBJ2-1, with D possibly TRBD2 on 6 matching bases. Germline-derived CDR1 and CDR2 are SGHTA and FQGNSA. V was shortened by 3 bases and J by 6 bases, with 21 bases between the two germline ends. The CDR3 covers 17 residues. Here the CDR3 DNA reads TGTGCCAGCAGCTTGGGAGGCACAGCCTTCACCTTCAATGAGCAGTTCTTC. This codes for CASSLGGTAFTFNEQFF.

The genes are TRBV7-8 and TRBJ2-3; TRBD2 aligns across 14 bases. J gave up 4 bases and V 7 bases, and 4 bases lay outside the gene matches. This CDR3 comprises 15 residues. Per germline, CDR1 SGHVS and CDR2 FQNEAQ. This chain's CDR3 is CASTGTSGSADTQYF. The DNA of the CDR3 is TGTGCCAGCACTGGGACTAGCGGGAGTGCAGATACGCAGTATTTT.

The gene calls are TRBV7-2 and TRBJ2-1; 9 nucleotides match TRBD2. The CDR3 loop spans 16 amino acids. With V trimmed by 1 base and J by 5 bases, 6 bases remained unmatched. Germline lookup yields CDR1 SGHTA and CDR2 FQGNSA. CDR3 DNA: TGTGCCAGCAGCTTAGAGTTATTAGCGGGAGACAATGAGCAGTTCTTC. Amino acids: CASSLELLAGDNEQFF.

The J gene is TRBJ2-4, the V gene TRBV19; TRBD1 aligns across 7 bases. The CDR3 sequence is 13 residues long. The V and J ends lost 0 bases and 7 bases, in that order; junction bases with no gene match: 0. CDR1 LNHDA and CDR2 SQIVND come from the germline V gene (reference sequence). The CDR3 coding sequence is TGTGCCAGTAGTATAGAAGGGGGCAACATTCAGTACTTC. This translates into CASSIEGGNIQYF.

CDR3 bases: TGTGCCAGCAGTCGACAGGGAAGAGAGTACGAGCAGTACTTC. Protein sequence: CASSRQGREYEQYF. The chain combines TRBV25-1 with TRBJ2-7, with TRBD1 identical over 7 bases. V gave up 5 bases and J gave up 4 bases; unmatched junction bases: 8. The CDR3 consists of 14 residues. Germline V CDR1 and CDR2: MGHDK, SYGVNS.

This sequence joins TRBV6-6 and TRBJ1-1; D uncertain. Germline V lookup: CDR1 MNHNY, CDR2 SVGAGI (reference sequence). The CDR3 is 13 residues long. V lost 6 bases and J 3 bases, leaving 11 bases between the germline ends. Here the CDR3 reads CASSSRWDTEAFF. In nucleotides, the CDR3 is TGTGCCAGCAGCTCCCGATGGGACACTGAAGCTTTCTTT.

This rearrangement joins TRBV9 to TRBJ2-5, with 14 bases aligning to TRBD2. V lost 0 bases and J lost 5; bases outside the gene matches: 0. Germline V gene sequence: CDR1 SGDLS, CDR2 YYNGEE. This CDR3 contains 15 residues. The CDR3 DNA is TGTGCCAGCAGCGTAGGGACTAGCGGGAGGGAGACCCAGTACTTC. The encoded protein is CASSVGTSGRETQYF.

The chain uses TRBV7-6 and TRBJ1-5, with no clear D. This CDR3 comprises 14 residues. Germline values: CDR1 SGHVS, CDR2 FNYEAQ. Trimming took 4 bases from V and 4 from J, leaving 11 bases between them. The CDR3 DNA is TGTGCCAGCAGCTCGGGCCTCCTAAATCAGCCCCAGCATTTT. Protein sequence: CASSSGLLNQPQHF.

The gene calls are TRBV19 and TRBJ1-1; D is perhaps TRBD1 (5 bases). CDR3 length: 14 residues. Germline V gene data show CDR1 as LNHDA and CDR2 as SQIVND (reference sequence). V lost 9 bases and J lost 0, with 14 bases in between. CDR3 sequence reads: CASRHRDVNTEAFF. CDR3 bases: TGTGCCAGCCGGCACCGGGACGTGAACACTGAAGCTTTCTTT.

The chain is built from TRBV18 and TRBJ2-7; 12 nucleotides align to TRBD1. This CDR3 has 16 residues. CDR1 and CDR2 from the germline V gene are KGHSH and LQKENI. V trimming: 3 bases; J trimming: 5 bases; junction bases outside the gene matches: 8. CDR3 sequence: CASSPLFGTGGHEQYF. CDR3 bases: TGTGCCAGCTCACCCCTTTTCGGGACAGGGGGCCACGAGCAGTACTTC.

The rearrangement uses TRBV4-3 and TRBJ2-2, with TRBD2 matching 11 bases. V shed 4 bases, J shed 1 base, and the junction held 11 bases outside the gene matches. In germline, CDR1 is LGHNA, CDR2 YSLEER. The CDR3 has 19 amino acids. CDR3 in amino acids: CASSPGASGGYGNTGELFF. In DNA, the CDR3 is TGCGCCAGCAGCCCCGGGGCTAGCGGGGGGTATGGGAACACCGGGGAGCTGTTTTTT.

The chain joins TRBV7-6 to TRBJ2-1; the match to TRBD2 covers 8 bases. Per the germline V gene, CDR1 is SGHVS and CDR2 is FNYEAQ. The CDR3 extends over 16 amino acids. The ends lost 5 bases at V and 3 bases at J; junction bases unmatched: 9. This CDR3 is CASSRSGGGNYNEQFF. In nucleotides, the CDR3 is TGTGCCAGCAGCCGAAGCGGGGGCGGGAACTACAATGAGCAGTTCTTC.

The chain employs TRBV5-6 and TRBJ2-2; a weak D match, TRBD1 (6 bases). The CDR3 totals 19 residues. Trimming took 1 base from V and 6 from J, leaving 25 bases between them. Germline lookup yields CDR1 SGHDT and CDR2 YYEEEE. The chain's CDR3 is CASSLSGGRGTAGAGELFF. For the CDR3, the DNA is TGTGCCAGCAGCTTGTCCGGCGGCAGGGGAACGGCTGGGGCCGGGGAGCTGTTTTTT.

The chain joins TRBV4-3 to TRBJ1-1; D is unclear. Germline assignment: CDR1 LGHNA and CDR2 YSLEER. The CDR3 totals 16 residues. Trimming took 2 bases from V and 2 from J, leaving 15 bases between them. For the CDR3, the DNA is TGCGCCAGCAGCCAATACTCTCGGACGGATAACACTGAAGCTTTCTTT. Protein sequence: CASSQYSRTDNTEAFF.

The chain couples TRBV6-5 to TRBJ2-7, with D tentatively TRBD2 (6 bases). Looked up from germline, CDR1 is MNHEY and CDR2 is SVGAGI. V lost 8 bases and J 4 bases, leaving 6 bases between the germline ends. The CDR3 is made up of 10 amino acids. CDR3 in amino acids: CASRGYEQYF. The CDR3 nucleotides read TGTGCCAGCCGGGGGTACGAGCAGTACTTC.

For the CDR3, the DNA is TGCGCCAGCAGCCAAGGTCTTGGACTAGAGAACACTGAAGCTTTCTTT. It is translated as CASSQGLGLENTEAFF. The chain uses TRBV4-1 and TRBJ1-1, with D hard to call. V was pared by 1 base and J by 1 base, with 13 bases between. Germline loops: CDR1 MGHRA, CDR2 YSYEKL. CDR3 size: 16 residues.